The present TCR beta chain was sequenced within a study of shared clonotypes between healthy human individuals. Study conclusions and caveats: Non-shared clonotypes showed lower generation probabilities than clonotypes common to all four donors.

It was across several immunoSEQ plates that each subset's genomic DNA was evenly split. Only in-frame clones appear in the TCRdb table, and some are missing; sequencing was by immunoSEQ multiplex PCR. The repertoire holds about a million clones, around 76% seen once, with 1.2% to 1.5% in the top ten. This clone has just a few counts. The target antigen is unknown. The CDR3 is made up of 14 amino acids. Germline V gene lookup returns CDR1 KGHSH and CDR2 LQKENI. Trimming removed 3 bases at V and 0 bases at J, with 6 bases between. Input material: memory CD4+ T cells sorted from blood. Specified subset: CD45RA-negative fraction. The origin of this receptor is a man aged 18 to 29 in good health. V gene TRBV18 combines with J gene TRBJ1-3, with TRBD1 as a possible D gene (5 bases). The CDR3 DNA reads as TGTGCCAGCTCACCGGACACCTCTGGAAACACCATATATTTT. This codes for CASSPDTSGNTIYF.